This TCR beta chain derives from a study of shared T cell receptors in the human thymus. With V trimmed by 5 bases and J by 10 bases, 9 bases remained unmatched. The CDR3 totals 14 residues. Per germline, CDR1 MDHEN and CDR2 SYDVKM. Sequenced by immunoSEQ multiplex PCR; TCRdb stores in-frame clones only, minus some. The sample holds 600,000 to 900,000 clones; approximately 83% are singletons and the top ten take roughly 0.01%. These data are also associated with another study on human thymus T cells. From that report: Obtained as resections during corrective heart surgery, the thymus tissue was then studied.

V is TRBV28 and J is TRBJ2-1, with TRBD2 matching over 9 bases. This TCR was sampled from a girl less than two years old with a congenital heart defect. The sequencing sample was made of thymocytes. For the CDR3, the DNA is TGTGCCAGCAGTCCCCGGGCTAGCGGGGACGAGCAGTTCTTC. Encoded protein: CASSPRASGDEQFF.